Described below is a single T cell receptor beta chain sequence and its context. What it recognizes is unknown. This sample stems from a study of blood T cells in healthy people across ages. Study-wide results and caveats: Long-lived donors had more naive CD4+ cells and higher diversity than aged donors. Estimated diversity across one million T cells was deemed an underestimate.

V was shortened by 7 bases and J by 4 bases, with 14 bases between the two germline ends. Germline-derived CDR1 and CDR2 are SGHTA and FQGNSA. This CDR3 spans 13 amino acids. A second PCR of roughly 7 to 11 cycles used a sample-barcoded 5' primer and a J-beta primer mix. TCRdb reprocessed the 5' RACE reads via MiXCR and lists one record per CDR3 protein. The sample consists of hundreds of thousands of distinct CDR3 sequences, 55% to 75% of them appearing once. What was sequenced was blood. This TCR was sampled from a man in his thirties or forties in good health. J is TRBJ2-7 and V is TRBV7-2; a possible D gene is TRBD2 (6 bases). The CDR3 here is CASTLTGEYEQYF. The CDR3 DNA reads TGTGCCAGCACGCTTACGGGGGAGTACGAGCAGTACTTC.